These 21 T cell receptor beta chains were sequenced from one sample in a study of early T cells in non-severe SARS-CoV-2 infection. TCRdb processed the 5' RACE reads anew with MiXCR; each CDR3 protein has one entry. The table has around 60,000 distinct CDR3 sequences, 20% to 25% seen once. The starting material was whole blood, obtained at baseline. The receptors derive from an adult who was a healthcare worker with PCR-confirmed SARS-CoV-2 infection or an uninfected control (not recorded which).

CDR3 in amino acids: CASSPWGTVNSPLHF. The CDR3 DNA sequence: TGCGCCAGCAGCCCGTGGGGGACAGTAAACTCACCCCTCCACTTT. This chain joins TRBV4-1 and TRBJ1-6; 7 bases align to TRBD1. Looked up from germline, CDR1 is MGHRA and CDR2 is YSYEKL. Trimming cost V 4 bases and J 10 bases; bases outside gene matches: 10. The length of the CDR3 is 15 residues.

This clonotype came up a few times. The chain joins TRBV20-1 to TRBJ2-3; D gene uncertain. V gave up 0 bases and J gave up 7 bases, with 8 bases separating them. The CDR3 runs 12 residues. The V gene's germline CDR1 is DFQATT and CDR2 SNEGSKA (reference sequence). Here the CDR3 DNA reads TGCAGTGCTAGAGATACCCTGCATACGCAGTATTTT. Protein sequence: CSARDTLHTQYF.

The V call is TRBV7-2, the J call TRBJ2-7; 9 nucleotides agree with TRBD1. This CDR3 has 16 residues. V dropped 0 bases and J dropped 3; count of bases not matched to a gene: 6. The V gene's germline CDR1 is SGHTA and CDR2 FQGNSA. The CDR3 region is CASSLAHLTGGYEQYF. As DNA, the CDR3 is TGTGCCAGCAGCTTAGCCCACCTGACAGGGGGCTACGAGCAGTACTTC. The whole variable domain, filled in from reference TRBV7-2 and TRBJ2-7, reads GAGVSQSPSNKVTEKGKDVELRCDPISGHTALYWYRQSLGQGLEFLIYFQGNSAPDKSGLPSDRFSAERTGGSVSTLTIQRTQQEDSAVYLCASSLAHLTGGYEQYFGPGTRLTVT.

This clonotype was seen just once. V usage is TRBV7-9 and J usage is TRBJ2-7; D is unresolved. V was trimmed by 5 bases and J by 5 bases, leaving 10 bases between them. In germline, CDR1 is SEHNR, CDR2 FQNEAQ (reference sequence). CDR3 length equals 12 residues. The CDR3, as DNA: TGTGCCAGCAGCCCCTCGGCCCACGAGCAGTACTTC. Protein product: CASSPSAHEQYF. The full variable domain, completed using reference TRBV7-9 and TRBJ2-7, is DTGVSQNPRHKITKRGQNVTFRCDPISEHNRLYWYRQTLGQGPEFLTYFQNEAQLEKSRLLSDRFSAERPKGSFSTLEIQRTEQGDSAMYLCASSPSAHEQYFGPGTRLTVT.

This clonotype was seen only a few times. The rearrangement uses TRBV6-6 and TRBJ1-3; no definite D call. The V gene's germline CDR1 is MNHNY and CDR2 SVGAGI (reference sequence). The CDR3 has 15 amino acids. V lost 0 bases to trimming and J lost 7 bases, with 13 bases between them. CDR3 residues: CASSYSRTATNTIYF. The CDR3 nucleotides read TGTGCCAGCAGTTACTCGAGGACGGCAACGAACACCATATATTTT.

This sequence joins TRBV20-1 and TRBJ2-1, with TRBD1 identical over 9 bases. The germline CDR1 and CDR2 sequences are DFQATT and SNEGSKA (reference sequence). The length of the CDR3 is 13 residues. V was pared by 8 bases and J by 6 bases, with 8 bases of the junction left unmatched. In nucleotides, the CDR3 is TGCAGTCCCAAGAGGGACAGGGTCAATGAGCAGTTCTTC. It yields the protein CSPKRDRVNEQFF.

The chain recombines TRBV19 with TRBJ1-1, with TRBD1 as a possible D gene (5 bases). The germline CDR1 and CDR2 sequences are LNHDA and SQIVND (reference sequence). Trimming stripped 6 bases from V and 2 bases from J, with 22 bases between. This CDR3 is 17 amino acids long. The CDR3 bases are TGTGCCAGTAGAGGAGGGGTTCTGGGAACGATAAACACTGAAGCTTTCTTT. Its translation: CASRGGVLGTINTEAFF. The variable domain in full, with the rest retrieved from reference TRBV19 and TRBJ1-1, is DGGITQSPKYLFRKEGQNVTLSCEQNLNHDAMYWYRQDPGQGLRLIYYSQIVNDFQKGDIAEGYSVSREKKESFPLTVTSAQKNPTAFYLCASRGGVLGTINTEAFFGQGTRLTVV.

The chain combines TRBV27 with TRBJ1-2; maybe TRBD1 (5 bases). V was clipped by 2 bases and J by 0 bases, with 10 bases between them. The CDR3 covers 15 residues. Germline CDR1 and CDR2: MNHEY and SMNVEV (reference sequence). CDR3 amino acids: CASSLRGQANYGYTF. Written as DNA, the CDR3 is TGTGCCAGCAGTTTACGGGGCCAAGCTAACTATGGCTACACCTTC.

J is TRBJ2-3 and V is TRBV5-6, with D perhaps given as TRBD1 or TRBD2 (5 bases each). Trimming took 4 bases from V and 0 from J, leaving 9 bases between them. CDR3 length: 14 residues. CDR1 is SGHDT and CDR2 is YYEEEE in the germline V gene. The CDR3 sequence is CASSTGLSTDTQYF. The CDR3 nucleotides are TGTGCCAGCAGCACAGGACTCAGCACAGATACGCAGTATTTT. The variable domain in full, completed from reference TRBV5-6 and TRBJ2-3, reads DAGVTQSPTHLIKTRGQQVTLRCSPKSGHDTVSWYQQALGQGPQFIFQYYEEEERQRGNFPDRFSGHQFPNYSSELNVNALLLGDSALYLCASSTGLSTDTQYFGPGTRLTVL.

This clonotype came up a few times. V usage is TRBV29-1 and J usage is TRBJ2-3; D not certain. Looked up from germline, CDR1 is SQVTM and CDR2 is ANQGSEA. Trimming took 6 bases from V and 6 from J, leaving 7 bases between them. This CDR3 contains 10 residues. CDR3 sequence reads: CSVAEDTQYF. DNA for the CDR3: TGCAGCGTCGCCGAGGATACGCAGTATTTT.

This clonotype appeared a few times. CDR3 sequence (DNA): TGCGCCAGCAGCTTGCCTAACAGCCCAACCTACGAGCAGTACTTC. Translated: CASSLPNSPTYEQYF. The V gene is TRBV5-1, the J gene TRBJ2-7; the D is unclear. Germline V lookup: CDR1 SGHRS, CDR2 YFSETQ. This CDR3 spans 15 amino acids. Trimming cost V 1 base and J 2 bases, with 13 bases left between them.

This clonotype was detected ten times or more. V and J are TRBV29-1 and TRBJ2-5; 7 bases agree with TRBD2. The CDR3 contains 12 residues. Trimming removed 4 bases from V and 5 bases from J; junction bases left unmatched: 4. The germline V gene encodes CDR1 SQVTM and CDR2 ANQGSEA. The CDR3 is CSVATSYETQYF. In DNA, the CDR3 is TGCAGCGTTGCGACTAGCTATGAGACCCAGTACTTC.

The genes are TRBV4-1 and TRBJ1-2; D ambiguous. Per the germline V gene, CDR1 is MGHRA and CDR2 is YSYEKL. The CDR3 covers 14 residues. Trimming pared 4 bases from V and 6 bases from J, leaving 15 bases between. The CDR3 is CASSPPWAENGYTF. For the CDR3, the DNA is TGCGCCAGCAGCCCCCCCTGGGCAGAGAATGGCTACACCTTC.

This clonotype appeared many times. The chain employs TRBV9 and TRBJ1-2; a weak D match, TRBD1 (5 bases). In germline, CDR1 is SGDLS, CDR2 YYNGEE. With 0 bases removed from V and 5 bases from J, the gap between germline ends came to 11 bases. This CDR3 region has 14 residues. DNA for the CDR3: TGTGCCAGCAGCGTAGGAGGAGAGGGGTATGGCTACACCTTC. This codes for CASSVGGEGYGYTF.

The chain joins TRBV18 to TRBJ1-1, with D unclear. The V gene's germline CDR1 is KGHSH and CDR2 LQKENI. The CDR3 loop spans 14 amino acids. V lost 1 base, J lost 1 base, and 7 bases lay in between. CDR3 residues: CASSPRVTNTEAFF. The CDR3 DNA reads TGTGCCAGCTCACCACGCGTGACGAACACTGAAGCTTTCTTT.

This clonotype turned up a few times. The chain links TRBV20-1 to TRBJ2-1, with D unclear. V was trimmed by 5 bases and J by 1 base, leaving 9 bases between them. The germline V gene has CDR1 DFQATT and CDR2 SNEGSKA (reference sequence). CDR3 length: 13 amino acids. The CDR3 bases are TGCAGTGCTGACACTCGATCCTACAATGAGCAGTTCTTC. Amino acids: CSADTRSYNEQFF.

DNA of the CDR3: TGTGCCAGCAGCTTAGCAGGGACAATCGAGCAGTACTTC. Protein sequence: CASSLAGTIEQYF. This chain links TRBV7-8 with TRBJ2-7; a possible D gene is TRBD1 (6 bases). Germline lookup yields CDR1 SGHVS and CDR2 FQNEAQ. V lost 0 bases and J 6 bases, leaving 9 bases between the germline ends. The CDR3 has 13 amino acids.

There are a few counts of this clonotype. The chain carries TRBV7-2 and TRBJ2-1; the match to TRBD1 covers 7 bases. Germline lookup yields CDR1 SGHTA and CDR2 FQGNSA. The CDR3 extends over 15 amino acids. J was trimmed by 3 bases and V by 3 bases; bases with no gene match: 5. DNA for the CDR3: TGTGCCAGCAGCTTCCGGGACAGCCGCTACAATGAGCAGTTCTTC. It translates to CASSFRDSRYNEQFF.

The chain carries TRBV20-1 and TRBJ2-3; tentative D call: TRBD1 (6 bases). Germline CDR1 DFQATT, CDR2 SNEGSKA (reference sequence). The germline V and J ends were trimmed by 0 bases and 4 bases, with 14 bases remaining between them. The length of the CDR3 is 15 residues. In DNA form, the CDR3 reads TGCAGTGCTAGAGATCTAGGTGGGGGCGCAGATACGCAGTATTTT. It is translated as CSARDLGGGADTQYF.

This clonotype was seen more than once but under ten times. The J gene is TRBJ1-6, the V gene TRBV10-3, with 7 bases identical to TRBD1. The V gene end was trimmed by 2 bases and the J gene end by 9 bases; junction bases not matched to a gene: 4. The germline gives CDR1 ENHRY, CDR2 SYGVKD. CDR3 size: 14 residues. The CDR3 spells CAISEERGRSPLHF. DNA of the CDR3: TGTGCCATCAGTGAGGAAAGGGGGCGTTCACCCCTCCACTTT.

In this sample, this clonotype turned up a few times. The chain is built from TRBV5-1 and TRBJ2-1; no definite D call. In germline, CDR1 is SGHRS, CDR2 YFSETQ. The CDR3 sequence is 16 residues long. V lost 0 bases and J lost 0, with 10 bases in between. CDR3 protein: CASSLVATGSYNEQFF. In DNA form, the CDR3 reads TGCGCCAGCAGCTTGGTGGCGACGGGCTCCTACAATGAGCAGTTCTTC.